The sequence of this T cell receptor beta chain was determined in a study of regulatory T cells in long-lasting Graves disease. This clonotype was recorded at least ten times. The antigen is unknown. According to the study, TCR beta libraries were built with iRepertoire HTBI primers and CDR3-region Arm-PCR. TCRdb reprocessed the multiplex PCR reads with MiXCR, giving one entry per CDR3 protein. The sample includes 360,000 or so distinct CDR3 sequences, 16% of them seen just once. As for time point: newly diagnosed GD, antithyroid drugs for less than 3 months. PBMCs were the source of the RNA used for TCR sequencing. Germline V CDR1 and CDR2: MDHEN, SYDVKM. This CDR3 spans 16 amino acids. V lost 2 bases and J lost 3; bases outside the gene matches: 0. Study-wide findings and caveats: Persistent disease exhibited a predilection for TRBV28, TRBJ1-2 and TRBJ2-5. Persistent patients had a count of shared public clonotypes (about 2,700) that exceeded that of new patients (almost 1,000).

This sample was also put to use in a study of T cells in Graves' hyperthyroidism and ophthalmopathy. According to that study: Clinical symptoms, serum thyroxine, TRAb, thyroid ultrasound and orbital computed tomography informed diagnoses. With the HTBI primer set, the TCR CDR3 went through a first round of RT-PCR.

The sample here was peripheral blood mononuclear cells (PBMCs), taken at new diagnosis, from a patient treated with antithyroid drugs. This sequence was found in a man aged 35 to 55 with Graves disease. The chain has TRBV28 and TRBJ2-6; 11 bases align to TRBD2. The CDR3 DNA follows: TGTGCCAGCAGTTTACTAGCGGGGGGTGGGGCCAACGTCCTGACTTTC. Translation: CASSLLAGGGANVLTF.